These T cell receptor beta chains were read from a single sample in a study of T cells in localized non-small cell lung cancer. Some clones are missing from TCRdb's copy, which holds only in-frame ones; the method was immunoSEQ multiplex PCR. The repertoire has some 25,000 clones, about 92% of them found once; the top ten carry 13% to 15%. The specimen was peripheral blood, collected before any cancer treatment. The source is a man aged 35 to 70 with stage III squamous cell lung carcinoma. Each CDR3 is given with its conserved first and last residue. The D gene is left open where the match is weak. Clone size is shown for a subset of rows, as once, few, many or a class of expanded clone.

CDR3: CASSQAGQGFRVATNEKLFF
DNA: TGTGCCAGCAGCCAAGCGGGACAGGGCTTTCGAGTTGCAACTAATGAAAAACTGTTTTTT
V: TRBV14
J: TRBJ1-4
D: TRBD1
size: -

CDR3: CASSSRGSNTEAFF
DNA: TGTGCCAGCAGCAGCCGGGGGTCGAACACTGAAGCTTTCTTT
V: TRBV7-9
J: TRBJ1-1
D: -
size: -

CDR3: CASSLGLAGSGSYNEQFF
DNA: TGCGCCAGCAGCTTGGGACTAGCGGGATCCGGCTCCTACAATGAGCAGTTCTTC
V: TRBV5-1
J: TRBJ2-1
D: TRBD2
size: -

CDR3: CASSGGQTYQETQYF
DNA: TGTGCCAGCAGTGGCGGGCAGACCTACCAAGAGACCCAGTACTTC
V: TRBV28
J: TRBJ2-5
D: -
size: -

CDR3: CASSLDQVVSTSGTSYEQYF
DNA: TGTGCCAGCAGCTTAGATCAGGTGGTTAGTACTAGCGGGACCTCCTACGAGCAGTACTTC
V: TRBV11-3
J: TRBJ2-7
D: TRBD2
size: -

CDR3: CASSLEVSSGNTIYF
DNA: TGTGCCAGCAGCTTAGAAGTAAGCTCTGGAAACACCATATATTTT
V: TRBV7-2
J: TRBJ1-3
D: -
size: -

CDR3: CASSQDDSSSGNTIYF
DNA: TGCGCCAGCAGCCAAGATGACTCCAGCTCTGGAAACACCATATATTTT
V: TRBV4-3
J: TRBJ1-3
D: -
size: -

CDR3: CASSARQSTDTQYF
DNA: TGTGCCAGCAGCGCGCGACAGAGCACAGATACGCAGTATTTT
V: TRBV9
J: TRBJ2-3
D: -
size: once

CDR3: CASSGTGGNQPQHF
DNA: TGTGCCAGCAGTGGGACAGGGGGCAATCAGCCCCAGCATTTT
V: TRBV25-1
J: TRBJ1-5
D: TRBD1
size: -

CDR3: CASRTFGGGIEQFF
DNA: TGTGCCAGCAGGACATTCGGGGGAGGGATTGAGCAGTTCTTC
V: TRBV7-2
J: TRBJ2-1
D: TRBD2
size: once

CDR3: CASSPPGQGHNEQFF
DNA: TGTGCCAGCAGCCCGCCGGGACAGGGGCACAATGAGCAGTTCTTC
V: TRBV7-9
J: TRBJ2-1
D: TRBD1
size: -